This T cell receptor beta chain appears in the sequencing data of a study of PD-1 blockade in classical Hodgkin lymphoma. Clones were sequenced by immunoSEQ multiplex PCR, and TCRdb holds only the in-frame ones, with some missing. The table includes fewer than 15,000 clones, approximately 60% detected once. Each and every patient relapsed after autologous stem cell transplantation, and patients got differing brentuximab vedotin exposure. This sequence originates from a human donor with classical Hodgkin lymphoma. The sequenced sample was peripheral blood mononuclear cells (PBMCs), obtained at baseline.

This chain's CDR3 is CASSWRVSINEQFF. DNA for the CDR3: TGTGCCAGCAGCTGGCGGGTTTCAATCAATGAGCAGTTCTTC. The gene calls are TRBV5-6 and TRBJ2-1, with D tentatively TRBD2 (5 bases). The germline V and J ends were trimmed by 3 bases and 6 bases, with 13 bases remaining between them. The CDR3 is 14 amino acids. Germline V gene sequence: CDR1 SGHDT, CDR2 YYEEEE.